The source of this T cell receptor beta chain is a study of CD8 T cells in ankylosing spondylitis. TCRdb used MiXCR to reprocess the 5' RACE reads, holding one entry per CDR3 protein. The sample carries approximately 200,000 distinct CDR3 sequences, roughly 12% recorded once. This clonotype has just a few counts. Its antigen is currently unknown. General study findings and limits: Ankylosing spondylitis blood appeared to carry a characteristic TCR beta motif of roughly eight highly homologous variants.

The CDR3 totals 16 residues. The V gene end was trimmed by 8 bases and the J gene end by 3 bases; junction bases not matched to a gene: 13. The germline CDR1 and CDR2 sequences are SNHLY and FYNNEI. This sequence joins TRBV2 and TRBJ2-3; 8 nucleotides line up with TRBD1. The sequence was collected from a male donor with ankylosing spondylitis or in good health (not recorded which). The sequencing input was blood, either unsorted or a sorted T cell fraction (not recorded which). This CDR3 is CASLAGQGGSTDTQYF. CDR3 nucleotides: TGTGCCAGCCTCGCCGGACAGGGAGGATCGACAGATACGCAGTATTTT.